This T cell receptor beta chain was sequenced in a study of Ad26.COV2.S vaccination and SARS-CoV-2 variants. The germline V gene encodes CDR1 MNHEY and CDR2 SVGEGT. The CDR3 loop spans 17 amino acids. Between the trimmed V and J ends, which lost 0 bases and 0 bases, there was a span of 12 bases. Here immunoSEQ multiplex PCR was the method, and the copy in TCRdb shows in-frame clones only, minus some. The sample lists about 350,000 clones; 88% were seen once. Specified treatment: roughly 19 received Ad26.COV2.S at low or high dose, single or two shots; several received placebo; per-sample allocation not given. Sampling occurred on day 63 after the first vaccine or placebo injection.

This sequence was found in a person between 18 and 65 years old who received the Ad26.COV2.S COVID-19 vaccine or a placebo. Sequences were derived from peripheral blood, sampled in a trial of Ad26.COV2.S vaccine versus placebo. V and J are TRBV6-2 or TRBV6-3 and TRBJ1-3; D may be TRBD1 (6 bases). Here the CDR3 reads CASSYSDSPNSGNTIYF. The CDR3 DNA sequence: TGTGCCAGCAGTTACTCGGACAGCCCCAACTCTGGAAACACCATATATTTT.